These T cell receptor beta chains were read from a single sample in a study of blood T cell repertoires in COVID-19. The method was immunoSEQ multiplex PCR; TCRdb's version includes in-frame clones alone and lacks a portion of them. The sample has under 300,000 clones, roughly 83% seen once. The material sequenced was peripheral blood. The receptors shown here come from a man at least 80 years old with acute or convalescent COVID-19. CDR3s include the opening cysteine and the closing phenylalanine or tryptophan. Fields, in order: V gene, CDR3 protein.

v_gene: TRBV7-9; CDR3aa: CASSLSGLRQPQHF
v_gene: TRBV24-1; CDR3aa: CATSEIKDDSSEQFF
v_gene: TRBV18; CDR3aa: CASSPATSGYNEQFF
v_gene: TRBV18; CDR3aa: CASSPSDRRWEQYF
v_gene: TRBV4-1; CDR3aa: CASSQEQGNEKLFF
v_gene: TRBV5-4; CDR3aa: CASSLQGSTEAFF
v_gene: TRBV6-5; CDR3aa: CASSYGVRGSYEQYF
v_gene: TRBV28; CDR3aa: CASSFQGWSEAFF
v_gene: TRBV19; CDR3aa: CASTLPSGGAENGELFF
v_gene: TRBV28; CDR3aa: CASTFSGGAPNEQFF
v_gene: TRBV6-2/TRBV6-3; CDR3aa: CASSFTPVAYNEQFF
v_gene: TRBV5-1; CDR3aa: CASNHQSGDTQYF
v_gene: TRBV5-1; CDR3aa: CASSPGTVVYYGYTF
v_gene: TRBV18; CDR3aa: CASSPSGVTEAFF
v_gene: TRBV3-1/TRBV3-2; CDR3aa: CASSLGTVKDEQYF
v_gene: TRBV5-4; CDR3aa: CASSFRDIRNEQFF
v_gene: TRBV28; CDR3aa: CASSGHPGDTQYF
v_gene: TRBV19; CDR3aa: CASREGGGLAFF
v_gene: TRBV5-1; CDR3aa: CASSLAGRTGTEAFF
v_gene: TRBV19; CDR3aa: CASSMENGASTDTQYF
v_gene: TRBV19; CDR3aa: CASRLDRDREGQPQHF
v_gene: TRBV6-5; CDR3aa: CASSPGIGDGEQFF
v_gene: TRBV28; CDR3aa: CASSNSERATGELFF
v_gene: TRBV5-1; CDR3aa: CASSSAGGSYNEQFF
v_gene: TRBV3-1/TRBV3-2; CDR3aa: CATAGPYEQYF
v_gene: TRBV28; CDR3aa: CASSLGTMIYEQYF
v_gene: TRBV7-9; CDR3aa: CASRMDQGGTGELFF
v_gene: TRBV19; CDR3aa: CASSPTSGRYGEQFF
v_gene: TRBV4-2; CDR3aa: CASSQEAAGAQQGQFF
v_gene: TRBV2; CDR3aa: CASSPRMGSSGRGAKNDEQYF
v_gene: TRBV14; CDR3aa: CASSPQQGIYNEQFF
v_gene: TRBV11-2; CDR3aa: CASSLRQGTLRNTIYF
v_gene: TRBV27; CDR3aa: CASSLSGPITEAFF
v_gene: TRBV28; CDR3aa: CASSLGQGYHEQYF
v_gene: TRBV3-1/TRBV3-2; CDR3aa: CASSELRQGSDGYTF
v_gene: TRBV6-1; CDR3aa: CASSEAQRDFQETQYF
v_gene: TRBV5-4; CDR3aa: CASSATGTGSGYGYTF
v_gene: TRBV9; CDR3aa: CASSVDGGAYQETQYF
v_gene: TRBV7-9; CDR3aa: CASSPYWSSGANVLTF
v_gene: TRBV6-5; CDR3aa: CASRPGTGKADTQYF
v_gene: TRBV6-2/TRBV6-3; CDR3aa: CASSSLGGGEAFF
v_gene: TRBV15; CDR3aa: CATSPTGSYEQYF
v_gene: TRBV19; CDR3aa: CASSYSGRGPNTGELFF
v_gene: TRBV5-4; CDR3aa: CASSLDRWATDTEAFF